This TCR beta chain emerged from a study of blood T cell repertoires in COVID-19. On the study more broadly: COVID-19 samples collected from the United States, Italy and Spain covered acute and convalescent phases. The analysed material was cDNA or gDNA that came from T cells, B-cell-depleted T cells, or PBMCs.

The CDR3 is 13 residues long. Germline-derived CDR1 and CDR2 are SGHDT and YYEEEE. The V end was cut by 3 bases, the J end by 4 bases, with 11 bases between. Original processing methods: Reference gene primer amplification gave nucleated cell count estimates. Measured with immunoSEQ multiplex PCR; TCRdb has only the in-frame clones, and not every one. The DNA was the basis for D and trimming; V, J and clone size are from that table. The repertoire holds roughly 260,000 clones, with about nine tenths as singletons. Cohort placement rested on clinical history that participants reported themselves. The chain links TRBV5-6 to TRBJ2-7; D is perhaps TRBD1 (5 bases). Sequencing was done on a sample of PBMCs or T cells enriched from blood (not recorded which). The clonotype comes from a young woman with acute COVID-19. The CDR3 sequence is CASSSDMPYEQYF. CDR3 DNA: TGTGCCAGCAGCTCGGACATGCCATACGAGCAGTACTTC.